This entry is about one TCR beta chain. What it binds is not known. Only in-frame clones appear in the TCRdb table, and some are missing; sequencing was by immunoSEQ multiplex PCR. This sample has 20,000 to 25,000 clones, with approximately 97% found just once. Conventional CD4 T cells were sorted as CD4+CD127+ cells. This sample stems from a study of B cell selection in AIRE deficiency. Notes on the study in general: Patient Tconv and Treg cells showed healthy-like TCRBV usage, CDR3 length, diversity. Patient Tconv cells held about 31% of Treg sequences shared by healthy donors. Shared Treg sequences had shorter CDR3s, biased toward rearrangements with few non-templated insertions. Of over 3,000 shared Treg TCRbeta sequences, around 30% were healthy-donor-only and 9.3% patient-only.

The sequenced material came from conventional CD4+ T cells sorted from PBMCs. The sequence was collected from a human donor with AIRE deficiency.

The CDR3 here is CASSPQVKAYEQYF. Here the CDR3 DNA reads TGTGCCAGCAGTCCCCAAGTCAAAGCCTACGAGCAGTACTTC. This chain links TRBV9 with TRBJ2-7; D gene uncertain. V was shortened by 5 bases and J by 2 bases, with 14 bases between the two germline ends. Per germline, CDR1 SGDLS and CDR2 YYNGEE. This CDR3 has 14 amino acids.